The 20 T cell receptor beta chains given below trace back to one sample, sequenced in a study of blood T cell repertoires in COVID-19. The table came from immunoSEQ multiplex PCR; TCRdb's copy has only in-frame clones and leaves some out. The sample contains 99,000 or so clones, around 83% of which appear only once. Sequenced input: peripheral blood. These receptors came from a woman between 55 and 75 years old in a cohort sampled during active or convalescent COVID-19.

The chain has TRBV10-3 and TRBJ1-2, with D possibly being TRBD1 (5 bases). Germline V gives CDR1 ENHRY, CDR2 SYGVKD. The CDR3 runs 14 residues. V gave up 4 bases and J gave up 4 bases, with 13 bases separating them. CDR3: CAISGTGTSYGYTF. The DNA for the CDR3 is TGTGCCATCAGTGGAACGGGGACTTCCTATGGCTACACCTTC.

This clone has only one observation. This chain links TRBV7-6 with TRBJ2-5; 15 bases are a match to TRBD2. CDR3 length equals 17 residues. The germline CDR1 and CDR2 sequences are SGHVS and FNYEAQ. With V trimmed by 0 bases and J by 5 bases, 4 bases remained unmatched. The CDR3 DNA sequence: TGTGCCAGCAGCTTAGCCGGGACTAGCGGGGGGAGGGAGACCCAGTACTTC. Translating gives CASSLAGTSGGRETQYF.

The rearrangement uses TRBV7-9 and TRBJ2-4; no clear D gene. Trimming removed 6 bases at V and 5 bases at J, with 17 bases between. The CDR3 extends over 15 amino acids. The germline V gene encodes CDR1 SEHNR and CDR2 FQNEAQ (reference sequence). DNA of the CDR3: TGTGCCAGCAGGCATATGGGCCGAACCCAAAACATTCAGTACTTC. Translating it yields CASRHMGRTQNIQYF.

This chain connects TRBV18 to TRBJ1-1; D is perhaps TRBD1 (6 bases). CDR3 length: 17 amino acids. V dropped 0 bases and J dropped 0 bases, with 14 bases sitting between them. Germline CDR1 is KGHSH and CDR2 is LQKENI. CDR3 sequence reads: CASSPPSGVVMNTEAFF. In DNA form, the CDR3 reads TGTGCCAGCTCACCACCCTCAGGGGTCGTCATGAACACTGAAGCTTTCTTT.

The chain recombines TRBV24-1 with TRBJ1-5; no reliable D call. Per germline, CDR1 KGHDR and CDR2 SFDVKD. Trimming stripped 3 bases from V and 4 bases from J, with 9 bases between. The CDR3 has 14 amino acids. The DNA for the CDR3 is TGTGCCACCAGTGATAGAAACAAGAATCAGCCCCAGCATTTT. Protein: CATSDRNKNQPQHF.

This chain links TRBV5-1 with TRBJ2-2; TRBD2 aligns across 13 bases. The CDR3 contains 16 residues. CDR1 is SGHRS and CDR2 is YFSETQ in the germline V gene. Trimming removed 4 bases from V and 7 bases from J; junction bases left unmatched: 7. The CDR3: CASSPGLAGENGELFF. CDR3 DNA: TGCGCCAGCAGCCCTGGACTAGCGGGAGAAAACGGGGAGCTGTTTTTT.

The CDR3 coding sequence is TGTGCCAGCAGCGGCGTAGCGGGATCTAACGAGCAGTACTTC. Translated, it gives CASSGVAGSNEQYF. V and J are TRBV9 and TRBJ2-7; 8 positions agree with TRBD2. CDR1 and CDR2 (germline): SGDLS, YYNGEE. The CDR3 totals 14 residues. V lost 3 bases, J lost 5 bases, and 7 bases stayed unmatched.

The rearrangement joins TRBV5-6 to TRBJ2-4; 8 nucleotides match TRBD1. This CDR3 has 17 residues. J was trimmed by 1 base and V by 0 bases; bases with no gene match: 6. The germline V gene encodes CDR1 SGHDT and CDR2 YYEEEE. The CDR3 coding sequence is TGTGCCAGCAGCTTGGCTCAGGGGGCGCTTGCCAAAAACATTCAGTACTTC. It yields the protein CASSLAQGALAKNIQYF. The full variable domain, with the rest looked up from reference TRBV5-6 and TRBJ2-4, is DAGVTQSPTHLIKTRGQQVTLRCSPKSGHDTVSWYQQALGQGPQFIFQYYEEEERQRGNFPDRFSGHQFPNYSSELNVNALLLGDSALYLCASSLAQGALAKNIQYFGAGTRLSVL.

The chain recombines TRBV7-8 with TRBJ1-2, with D possibly matching TRBD1 (6 bases). The CDR3 extends over 13 amino acids. Germline CDR1 and CDR2: SGHVS and FQNEAQ. Deletions cut 5 bases from V and 7 bases from J, with 14 bases between. CDR3 in amino acids: CASSQDRPSGYTF. The CDR3 bases are TGTGCCAGCAGCCAAGACAGGCCCTCTGGCTACACCTTC.

This sequence joins TRBV12-3 or TRBV12-4 and TRBJ1-3; TRBD1 might be the D (6 bases). The CDR3 spans 11 residues. Trimming pared 3 bases from V and 12 bases from J, leaving 9 bases between. The CDR3: CASSFRGHIYF. CDR3 sequence (DNA): TGTGCCAGCAGTTTCAGGGGTCACATATATTTT.

CDR3 protein: CASRLTGPDYGYTF. DNA of the CDR3: TGTGCCAGCAGGCTTACAGGGCCTGACTATGGCTACACCTTC. The chain employs TRBV28 and TRBJ1-2; the D gene is possibly TRBD1 (6 bases). Trimming removed 6 bases at V and 3 bases at J, with 14 bases between. CDR1 and CDR2 from the germline V gene are MDHEN and SYDVKM. CDR3 length: 14 residues.

This rearrangement joins TRBV4-1 to TRBJ2-7, with 12 bases identical to TRBD2. The CDR3 is 16 residues long. V lost 2 bases, J lost 7 bases, and 9 bases stayed unmatched. The germline V gene has CDR1 MGHRA and CDR2 YSYEKL. CDR3 in DNA: TGCGCCAGCAGCCAACAACTAGCGGGGGGCACCTGGGAGCAGTACTTC. Protein sequence: CASSQQLAGGTWEQYF.

V gene TRBV5-5 combines with J gene TRBJ1-2; maybe TRBD1 (6 bases). Trimming took 2 bases from V and 5 from J, leaving 10 bases between them. Looked up from germline, CDR1 is SGHKS and CDR2 is YYEKEE (reference sequence). The CDR3 is made up of 13 amino acids. CDR3 in amino acids: CASSLGGAYGYTF. The CDR3 region has the DNA TGTGCCAGCAGCTTAGGGGGGGCGTATGGCTACACCTTC. Drawing the rest from reference TRBV5-5 and TRBJ1-2, the complete variable domain is DAGVTQSPTHLIKTRGQQVTLRCSPISGHKSVSWYQQVLGQGPQFIFQYYEKEERGRGNFPDRFSARQFPNYSSELNVNALLLGDSALYLCASSLGGAYGYTFGSGTRLTVV.

The V and J genes are TRBV7-9 and TRBJ1-5; TRBD1 agrees at 10 bases. J gave up 7 bases and V 5 bases, and 11 bases lay outside the gene matches. Germline CDR1 reads SEHNR; CDR2 reads FQNEAQ (reference sequence). The length of the CDR3 is 16 residues. The CDR3, as DNA: TGTGCCAGCAGCCCACTGCCGGGACAGGGGTACCAGCCCCAGCATTTT. Protein: CASSPLPGQGYQPQHF.

The chain combines TRBV15 with TRBJ2-2; 8 bases map to TRBD1. The germline V gene encodes CDR1 LNHNV and CDR2 YYDKDF (reference sequence). The V segment lost 2 bases and the J segment 4 bases; nucleotides outside the gene matches: 9. This CDR3 comprises 17 residues. The CDR3 coding sequence is TGTGCCACCAGCAGATCCGCCGGGACAGGTGTCACCGGGGAGCTGTTTTTT. The encoded protein is CATSRSAGTGVTGELFF.

The chain joins TRBV6-5 to TRBJ1-3, with a weak D call TRBD1 (6 bases). Trimming removed 2 bases from V and 2 bases from J, with 13 bases in between. This CDR3 has 16 amino acids. The V gene's germline CDR1 is MNHEY and CDR2 SVGAGI. DNA of the CDR3: TGTGCCAGCAGTTACGGGCGCGGGGGGCCTGGAAACACCATATATTTT. This codes for CASSYGRGGPGNTIYF.

The V call is TRBV25-1, the J call TRBJ2-1; the D gene is possibly TRBD1 (5 bases). The CDR3 loop spans 11 amino acids. V lost 6 bases to trimming and J lost 8 bases, with 8 bases between them. Germline V gene sequence: CDR1 MGHDK, CDR2 SYGVNS. Written as DNA, the CDR3 is TGTGCCAGCAGCAAGGGGTATGAGCAGTTCTTC. Its protein product is CASSKGYEQFF.

This clone appeared a single time. This sequence joins TRBV28 and TRBJ1-2; the match to TRBD1 covers 11 bases. The trim removed 5 bases at V and 4 bases at J, leaving 6 bases unmatched. The CDR3 extends over 15 amino acids. Germline assignment: CDR1 MDHEN and CDR2 SYDVKM. In DNA, the CDR3 is TGTGCCAGCAGTCTGGACAGGGGGCGCGGCTATGGCTACACCTTC. Protein product: CASSLDRGRGYGYTF.

The V call is TRBV5-6, the J call TRBJ1-6, with TRBD1 matching 7 bases. V lost 2 bases to trimming and J lost 8 bases; unmatched junction nucleotides: 7. Germline assignment: CDR1 SGHDT and CDR2 YYEEEE. The CDR3 has 15 residues. In DNA form, the CDR3 reads TGTGCCAGCAGCTTCTATGACAGGGATGATTCACCCCTCCACTTT. Protein sequence: CASSFYDRDDSPLHF.

The J gene is TRBJ1-2, the V gene TRBV6-4; 7 positions match TRBD1. The J segment lost 3 bases and the V segment lost 2 bases, leaving 12 bases of the junction unmatched. This CDR3 has 17 amino acids. Germline CDR1 is MRHNA and CDR2 is SNTAGT. Here the CDR3 DNA reads TGTGCCAGCAGTGACCCCCTCTACCACAGGGGTGACTATGGCTACACCTTC. It is translated as CASSDPLYHRGDYGYTF.